This TCR beta chain was recorded in a study of blood T cell repertoires in COVID-19. Study-wide context: Some COVID-19 samples were acute and others convalescent; all came from the United States, Italy and Spain. PBMCs, B-cell-depleted T cells, or T cells provided the cDNA or gDNA that made up the material.

In the original workflow: For nucleated cells, counts were estimated from reference gene primer amplification. Repertoires were generated with immunoSEQ multiplex PCR, while TCRdb's copy carries only in-frame clones and drops some. For V, J and clone size, that table is used; D and trimming come from the DNA. The data show some 210,000 clones, around 80% seen once. Trimming took 3 bases from V and 2 from J; bases not matched to a gene: 4. This CDR3 has 16 residues. Germline V lookup: CDR1 SEHNR, CDR2 FQNEAQ (reference sequence). This sequence originates from a woman aged 40 to 49 with acute or convalescent COVID-19. The material sequenced was peripheral blood. This chain connects TRBV7-9 to TRBJ2-2; 9 bases are a match to TRBD2. In DNA form, the CDR3 reads TGTGCCAGCAGCTTGGGTAGCGGGAGTAACACCGGGGAGCTGTTTTTT. As protein: CASSLGSGSNTGELFF. Full variable domain (rest looked up from reference TRBV7-9 and TRBJ2-2): DTGVSQNPRHKITKRGQNVTFRCDPISEHNRLYWYRQTLGQGPEFLTYFQNEAQLEKSRLLSDRFSAERPKGSFSTLEIQRTEQGDSAMYLCASSLGSGSNTGELFFGEGSRLTVL.